A single sample is the source of the 24 T cell receptor beta chains below, sequenced in a study of cytomegalovirus exposure and HLA in healthy donors. 60 Vbeta and 13 Jbeta primers were used in PCR. Repertoires were generated with immunoSEQ multiplex PCR, while TCRdb's copy carries only in-frame clones and drops some. This table holds about 150,000 clones, over 65% found once. The sample was PBMCs. These TCRs come from a woman between 40 and 55 years old in good health and CMV-seronegative.

J is TRBJ2-7 and V is TRBV5-5; no clear D gene. Germline CDR1 reads SGHKS; CDR2 reads YYEKEE (reference sequence). With 4 bases removed from V and 0 bases from J, the gap between germline ends came to 5 bases. The CDR3 contains 12 residues. CDR3 in amino acids: CASSPLSYEQYF. The CDR3, as DNA: TGTGCCAGCAGCCCCCTCTCCTACGAGCAGTACTTC.

This clone was seen once. The chain uses TRBV18 and TRBJ2-2, with D tentatively TRBD1 (6 bases). Trimming shortened V by 4 bases and J by 3 bases, and 12 bases separated the two germline ends. CDR1 is KGHSH and CDR2 is LQKENI in the germline V gene. The CDR3 runs to 15 residues. The CDR3 DNA is TGTGCCAGCTCACAACAGGGAAAGTACACCGGGGAGCTGTTTTTT. Protein: CASSQQGKYTGELFF.

The chain combines TRBV6-5 with TRBJ1-2, with D maybe TRBD1 (5 bases). This CDR3 is built from 14 residues. Germline V CDR1 and CDR2: MNHEY, SVGAGI. V was shortened by 0 bases and J by 5 bases, with 10 bases between the two germline ends. The CDR3 DNA follows: TGTGCCAGCAGTTACTCAGGGGCGGGATATGGCTACACCTTC. It is translated as CASSYSGAGYGYTF.

The chain combines TRBV6-5 with TRBJ2-5; 7 bases align to TRBD1. Trimming removed 3 bases from V and 5 bases from J; junction bases left unmatched: 6. Germline CDR1 and CDR2: MNHEY and SVGAGI. This CDR3 is built from 14 residues. CDR3 protein: CASSYKDRKETQYF. In DNA, the CDR3 is TGTGCCAGCAGTTATAAGGACAGGAAGGAGACCCAGTACTTC.

CDR3 in DNA: TGTGCCAGCAGCCAACTTGGACAGGGGAAGGAGCCCCAGCATTTT. Its protein product is CASSQLGQGKEPQHF. The rearrangement uses TRBV6-5 and TRBJ1-5; 9 bases map to TRBD1. V shed 6 bases, J shed 8 bases, and the junction held 11 bases outside the gene matches. The CDR3 loop spans 15 amino acids. CDR1 and CDR2 from the germline V gene are MNHEY and SVGAGI.

This clone has a handful of counts. The chain uses TRBV6-1 and TRBJ1-1, with 9 bases matching TRBD1. Germline trimming cut 5 bases from V and 4 bases from J; bases unmatched to any gene: 5. The CDR3 consists of 14 residues. Germline-derived CDR1 and CDR2 are MNHNS and SASEGT. CDR3 sequence (DNA): TGTGCCAGCAGTACGGACAGGGGATTCACTGAAGCTTTCTTT. This gives the protein CASSTDRGFTEAFF.

The CDR3 DNA sequence: TGTGCCAGCAGTGAGGATCGCGGGGGGCCGCACAATGAGCAGTTCTTC. Its protein is CASSEDRGGPHNEQFF. The chain uses TRBV6-4 and TRBJ2-1; 8 nucleotides agree with TRBD2. The trim removed 3 bases at V and 5 bases at J, leaving 9 bases unmatched. This CDR3 contains 16 residues. In germline, CDR1 is MRHNA, CDR2 SNTAGT.

The chain carries TRBV10-3 and TRBJ1-5, with 10 bases matching TRBD1. J lost 1 base, V lost 6 bases, and 0 bases had no gene match. The CDR3 sequence is 14 residues long. Germline CDR1 reads ENHRY; CDR2 reads SYGVKD. The CDR3 nucleotides are TGTGCCATCAGGGACAGGGGGAGCAATCAGCCCCAGCATTTT. Amino acids: CAIRDRGSNQPQHF.

The sample holds a few counts of this clone. The chain couples TRBV13 to TRBJ1-1; the match to TRBD1 covers 8 bases. V shed 3 bases, J shed 4 bases, and the junction held 4 bases outside the gene matches. The CDR3 contains 14 residues. Germline loops: CDR1 PRHDT, CDR2 FYEKMQ (reference sequence). The CDR3 is CASSFRGPGTEAFF. CDR3 nucleotides: TGTGCCAGCAGCTTCAGGGGGCCGGGCACTGAAGCTTTCTTT.

J is TRBJ2-7 and V is TRBV7-6; 13 bases line up with TRBD2. Germline CDR1 and CDR2: SGHVS and FNYEAQ. The V segment lost 5 bases and the J segment 0 bases; nucleotides outside the gene matches: 7. This CDR3 is 17 amino acids long. The CDR3 DNA reads TGTGCCAGCAGCAACCGACTAGCGGGGGGAATCTCCTACGAGCAGTACTTC. Protein product: CASSNRLAGGISYEQYF.

This rearrangement joins TRBV5-1 to TRBJ2-5; weak D call: TRBD2 (6 bases). Germline values: CDR1 SGHRS, CDR2 YFSETQ. Trimming cost V 3 bases and J 2 bases, with 14 bases left between them. The CDR3 runs to 15 residues. DNA of the CDR3: TGCGCCAGCAGCTACACCGGGACTGAGCAAGAGACCCAGTACTTC. It specifies CASSYTGTEQETQYF.

This chain links TRBV4-1 with TRBJ1-1; D is ambiguous. CDR1 and CDR2 from the germline V gene are MGHRA and YSYEKL. The length of the CDR3 is 14 residues. V was cut by 1 base and J by 2 bases, with 8 bases left in between. The CDR3 bases are TGCGCCAGCAGCCAAGGCAGACTCAACACTGAAGCTTTCTTT. Translation: CASSQGRLNTEAFF.

The chain has TRBV7-6 and TRBJ2-5; 10 positions match TRBD2. The DNA end is more similar to TRBJ2-7, so the J call may be wrong. The CDR3 contains 15 residues. CDR1 is SGHVS, CDR2 FNYEAQ, per germline. CDR3 coding DNA: TGTGCCAGCAGCAACTTAGCGGGGGGAACCTACGAGCAGTACTTC. Amino acid sequence: CASSNLAGGTYEQYF.

The V gene is TRBV4-1, the J gene TRBJ2-3, with TRBD2 identical over 11 bases. J was trimmed by 1 base and V by 0 bases; bases with no gene match: 12. The CDR3 extends over 20 amino acids. CDR1 MGHRA and CDR2 YSYEKL come from the germline V gene. CDR3 sequence (DNA): TGCGCCAGCAGCCAAGAAGGGGCGGTAGCGGGGGGGCGGGGCACAGATACGCAGTATTTT. Protein sequence: CASSQEGAVAGGRGTDTQYF.

The chain links TRBV27 to TRBJ2-3, with D perhaps TRBD1 (5 bases). Germline values: CDR1 MNHEY, CDR2 SMNVEV (reference sequence). V was pared by 2 bases and J by 6 bases, with 12 bases between. The CDR3 is 14 amino acids. DNA of the CDR3: TGTGCCAGCAGTTTAGTCGGACAAGGGGATACGCAGTATTTT. Its translation: CASSLVGQGDTQYF.

Concerning this clone: One end of the junction fails to match germline, which may point to a read error. The chain recombines TRBV7-3 with TRBJ2-1, with TRBD2 matching 7 bases. Germline V gene sequence: CDR1 SGHTA, CDR2 FQGTGA. CDR3 length: 16 residues. Here the CDR3 reads CSSSPTSVGSYNEQFF. Written as DNA, the CDR3 is TGTTCCAGCAGCCCCACTAGCGTAGGTTCCTACAATGAGCAGTTCTTC.

V usage is TRBV19 and J usage is TRBJ2-1; 7 bases match TRBD1. CDR1 is LNHDA, CDR2 SQIVND, per germline (reference sequence). The CDR3 totals 14 residues. V was pared by 6 bases and J by 4 bases, with 6 bases of the junction left unmatched. The CDR3 DNA reads TGTGCCAGTAGCACCGGGACAGATTACAATGAGCAGTTCTTC. As protein: CASSTGTDYNEQFF.

J is TRBJ1-5 and V is TRBV27, with D uncertain. Germline lookup yields CDR1 MNHEY and CDR2 SMNVEV (reference sequence). CDR3 length equals 14 residues. V gave up 5 bases and J gave up 0 bases, with 8 bases separating them. The CDR3 is CASSPGDSNQPQHF. CDR3 in DNA: TGTGCCAGCAGTCCCGGTGATAGCAATCAGCCCCAGCATTTT.

This clone has a handful of counts. The rearrangement uses TRBV18 and TRBJ2-2; 7 positions match TRBD1. The CDR3 runs 16 residues. Germline lookup yields CDR1 KGHSH and CDR2 LQKENI. V lost 0 bases and J lost 2; bases outside the gene matches: 3. The CDR3: CASSPPDRPNTGELFF. As DNA, the CDR3 is TGTGCCAGCTCACCACCGGACAGGCCCAACACCGGGGAGCTGTTTTTT.

Concerning this clone itself: At one of its ends the junction is not consistent with the germline gene, which may arise from a read error. The rearrangement uses TRBV7-9 and TRBJ2-1, with 15 bases aligning to TRBD2. The CDR3 has 19 residues. From germline, CDR1 is SEHNR and CDR2 FQNEAQ (reference sequence). CDR3 sequence (DNA): TGTGCCAGCAGCTGGACTAGCGGGGGGGCCTCAAAAGCCTACAATGGGCAGTTCTTC. It codes for CASSWTSGGASKAYNGQFF. Full variable domain (rest looked up from reference TRBV7-9 and TRBJ2-1): DTGVSQNPRHKITKRGQNVTFRCDPISEHNRLYWYRQTLGQGPEFLTYFQNEAQLEKSRLLSDRFSAERPKGSFSTLEIQRTEQGDSAMYLCASSWTSGGASKAYNGQFFGPGTRLTVL.

The chain employs TRBV21-1 and TRBJ2-4; the tabulated D call, TRBD1, remains unverified against the DNA. TRBV21-1 is an annotated pseudogene. The CDR3 totals 20 residues. CDR3 in amino acids: CASSSNRGLVPHLAKNIQYF. CDR3 bases: TGTGCCAGCAGCAGCAACAGGGGGCTGGTCCCACACTTAGCCAAAAACATTCAGTACTTC.

This clone has a handful of counts. This chain links TRBV4-2 with TRBJ1-1; no firm D call. This CDR3 has 16 amino acids. The germline CDR1 and CDR2 sequences are LGHNA and YNFKEQ. The V and J ends lost 1 base and 1 base respectively, with 13 bases between them. The DNA of the CDR3 is TGTGCCAGCAGCCAAGGGTTTACGGCAGGGAACACTGAAGCTTTCTTT. It specifies CASSQGFTAGNTEAFF.

The gene calls are TRBV5-3 and TRBJ1-2; no firm D call. TRBV5-3 belongs to the ORF category, with a function that is uncertain. This CDR3 contains 13 residues. V was pared by 3 bases and J by 4 bases, with 10 bases between. The chain's CDR3 is CARSSHTGYGYTF. The CDR3 bases are TGTGCCAGAAGCTCTCACACGGGCTATGGCTACACCTTC.

V and J are TRBV9 and TRBJ2-2, with TRBD2 identical over 7 bases. The ends lost 5 bases at V and 1 base at J; junction bases unmatched: 2. Germline V gene sequence: CDR1 SGDLS, CDR2 YYNGEE. The CDR3 extends over 14 amino acids. The CDR3 reads CASRERGNTGELFF. The DNA for the CDR3 is TGTGCCAGCAGAGAGCGGGGGAACACCGGGGAGCTGTTTTTT.